This TCR beta chain stems from a study of blood T cell repertoires in COVID-19. Between the trimmed V and J ends, which lost 0 bases and 2 bases, there was a span of 14 bases. CDR1 and CDR2 from the germline V gene are SGHRS and YFSETQ. The CDR3 has 16 residues. Only in-frame clones appear in the TCRdb table, and some are missing; sequencing was by immunoSEQ multiplex PCR. The table includes fewer than 200,000 clones, roughly 90% detected once. The source material was peripheral blood. The chain has TRBV5-1 and TRBJ2-5; no clear D gene. This receptor was identified in a man between 60 and 75 years old with acute or convalescent COVID-19. DNA for the CDR3: TGCGCCAGCAGCTTGGCCGGTGCAGGCTTACAAGAGACCCAGTACTTC. It yields the protein CASSLAGAGLQETQYF.